Detailed here is one T cell receptor beta chain. Study processing details: Reference gene primer amplification gave nucleated cell count estimates. Clones were sequenced by immunoSEQ multiplex PCR, and TCRdb holds only the in-frame ones, with some missing. V and J calls and clone size come straight from that table; D and trimming were deduced from the DNA. The sample lists about 170,000 clones; 82% were seen once. CDR3 length: 16 residues. Germline assignment: CDR1 MNHEY and CDR2 SVGEGT. Trimming took off 2 bases at V and 0 bases at J, with 8 bases between the two ends. The data stem from a study of blood T cell repertoires in COVID-19. About the research overall: COVID-19 samples collected from the United States, Italy and Spain covered acute and convalescent phases.

V gene TRBV6-2 or TRBV6-3 combines with J gene TRBJ1-6, with D hard to call. The sequence came from a woman aged 65 to 85 with acute or convalescent COVID-19. The sample taken for sequencing was peripheral blood. The CDR3 DNA is TGTGCCAGCAGTTACGGTTCAGGCTCCTATAATTCACCCCTCCACTTT. Its protein is CASSYGSGSYNSPLHF.